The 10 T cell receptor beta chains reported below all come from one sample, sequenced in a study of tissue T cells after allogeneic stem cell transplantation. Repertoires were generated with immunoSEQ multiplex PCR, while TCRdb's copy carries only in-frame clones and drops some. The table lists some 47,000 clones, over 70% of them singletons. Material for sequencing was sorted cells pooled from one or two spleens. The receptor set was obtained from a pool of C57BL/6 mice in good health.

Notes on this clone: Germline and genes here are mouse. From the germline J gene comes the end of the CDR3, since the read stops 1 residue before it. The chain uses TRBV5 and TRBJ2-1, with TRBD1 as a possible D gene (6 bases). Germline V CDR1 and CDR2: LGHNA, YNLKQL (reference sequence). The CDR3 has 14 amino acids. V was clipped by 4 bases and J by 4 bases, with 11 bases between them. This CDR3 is CASSPPQGYAEQFF. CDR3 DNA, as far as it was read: TGTGCCAGCAGCCCCCCCCAGGGGTATGCTGAGCAGTTC.

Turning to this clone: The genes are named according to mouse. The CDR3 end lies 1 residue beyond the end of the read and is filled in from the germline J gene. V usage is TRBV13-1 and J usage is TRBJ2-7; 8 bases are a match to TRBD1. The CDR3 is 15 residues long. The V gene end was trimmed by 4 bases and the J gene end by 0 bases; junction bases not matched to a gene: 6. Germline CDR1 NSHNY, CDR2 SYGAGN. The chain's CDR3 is CASSSGQGSSYEQYF. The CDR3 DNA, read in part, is TGTGCCAGCAGTTCCGGACAGGGTAGCTCCTATGAACAGTAC.

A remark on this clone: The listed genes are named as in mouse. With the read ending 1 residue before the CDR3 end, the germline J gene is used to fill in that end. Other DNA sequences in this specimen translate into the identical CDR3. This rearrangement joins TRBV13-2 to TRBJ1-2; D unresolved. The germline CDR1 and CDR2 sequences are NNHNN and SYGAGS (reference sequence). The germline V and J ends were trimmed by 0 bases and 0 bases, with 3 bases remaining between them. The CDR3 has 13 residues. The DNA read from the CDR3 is TGTGCCAGCGGTGATGCACCAAACTCCGACTACACC. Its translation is CASGDAPNSDYT. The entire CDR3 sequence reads CASGDAPNSDYTF.

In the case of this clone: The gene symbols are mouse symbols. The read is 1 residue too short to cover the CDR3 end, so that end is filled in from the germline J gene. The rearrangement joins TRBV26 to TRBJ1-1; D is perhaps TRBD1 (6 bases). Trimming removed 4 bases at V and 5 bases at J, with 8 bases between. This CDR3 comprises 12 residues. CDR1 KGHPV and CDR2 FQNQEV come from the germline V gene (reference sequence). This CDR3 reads CASSPGTTEVFF. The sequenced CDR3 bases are TGTGCCAGCAGTCCGGGGACAACAGAAGTCTTC.

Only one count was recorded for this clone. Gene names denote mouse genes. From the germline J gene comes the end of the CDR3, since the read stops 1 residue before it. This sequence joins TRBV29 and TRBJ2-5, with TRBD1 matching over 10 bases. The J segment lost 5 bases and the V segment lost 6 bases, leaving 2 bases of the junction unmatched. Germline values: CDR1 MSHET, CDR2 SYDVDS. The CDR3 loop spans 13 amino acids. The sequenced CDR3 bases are TGTGCTAGCAGCTGGGACAGGGGAGACACCCAGTAC. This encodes CASSWDRGDTQY. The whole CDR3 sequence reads CASSWDRGDTQYF.

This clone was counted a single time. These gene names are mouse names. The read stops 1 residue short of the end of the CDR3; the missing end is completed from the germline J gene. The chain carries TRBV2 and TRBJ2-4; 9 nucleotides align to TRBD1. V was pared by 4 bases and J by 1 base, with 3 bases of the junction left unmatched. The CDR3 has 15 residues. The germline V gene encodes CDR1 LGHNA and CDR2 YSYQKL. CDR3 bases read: TGTGCCAGCAGCCGACAGGGGGGAGGTCAAAACACCTTGTAC. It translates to CASSRQGGGQNTLY. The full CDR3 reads CASSRQGGGQNTLYF.

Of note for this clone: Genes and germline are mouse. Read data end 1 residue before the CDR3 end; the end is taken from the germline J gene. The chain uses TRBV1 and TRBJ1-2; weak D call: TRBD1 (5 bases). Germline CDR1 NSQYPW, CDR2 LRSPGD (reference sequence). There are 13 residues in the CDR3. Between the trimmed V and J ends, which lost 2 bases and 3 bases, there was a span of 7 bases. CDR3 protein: CTCSAPGYSDYTF. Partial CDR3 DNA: TGCACCTGCAGTGCACCAGGGTACTCCGACTACACC.

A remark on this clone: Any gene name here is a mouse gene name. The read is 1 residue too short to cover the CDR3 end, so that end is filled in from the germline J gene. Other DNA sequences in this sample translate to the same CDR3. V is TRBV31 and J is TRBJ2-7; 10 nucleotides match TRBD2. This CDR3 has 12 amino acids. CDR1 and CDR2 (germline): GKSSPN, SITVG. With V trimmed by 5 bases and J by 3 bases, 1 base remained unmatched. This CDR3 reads CAWGLGDYEQYF. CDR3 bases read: TGTGCCTGGGGACTGGGGGACTATGAACAGTAC.

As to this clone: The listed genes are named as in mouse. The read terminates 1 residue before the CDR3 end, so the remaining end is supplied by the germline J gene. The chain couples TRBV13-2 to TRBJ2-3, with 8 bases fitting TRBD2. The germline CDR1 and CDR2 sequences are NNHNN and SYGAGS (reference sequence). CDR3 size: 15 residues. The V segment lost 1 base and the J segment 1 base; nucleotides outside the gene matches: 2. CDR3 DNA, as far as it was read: TGTGCCAGCGGTGATCTGGGGGGTCGTGCAGAAACGCTGTAT. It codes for CASGDLGGRAETLY. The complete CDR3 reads CASGDLGGRAETLYF.

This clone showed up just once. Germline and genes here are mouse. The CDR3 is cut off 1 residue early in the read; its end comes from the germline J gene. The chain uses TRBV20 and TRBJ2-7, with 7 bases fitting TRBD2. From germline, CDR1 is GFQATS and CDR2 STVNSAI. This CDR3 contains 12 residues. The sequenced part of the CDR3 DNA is TGTGGGGCAGACCGGGGGGGTTATGAACAGTAC. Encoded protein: CGADRGGYEQY. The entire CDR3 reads CGADRGGYEQYF.